This TCR beta chain was documented in a study of shared clonotypes between healthy human individuals. Notes on the study in general: The study found about 5% of naive CD4 clonotypes shared across several donors.

Germline CDR1 SNHLY, CDR2 FYNNEI. The CDR3 runs to 16 residues. V dropped 6 bases and J dropped 0 bases, with 12 bases sitting between them. TCRdb's table, derived via immunoSEQ multiplex PCR, lists solely in-frame clones and lacks some. Seen here are millions of clones, approximately 90% observed once, and the top ten hold more than 0.12%. A note on this clone: The target antigen is unknown.

This TCR was sampled from a man aged 18 to 30 in good health. Sequences were obtained from naive CD4+ T cells sorted from blood. As to subset: CD45RA+ positively selected. This chain uses TRBV2 with TRBJ2-6; no clear D gene. The CDR3 spells CASSEDVASGANVLTF. DNA for the CDR3: TGTGCCAGCAGCGAGGACGTTGCCTCTGGGGCCAACGTCCTGACTTTC.